The TCR beta chain under discussion was sequenced for a study of T-cell memory formation after mild COVID-19. Germline lookup yields CDR1 SGHKS and CDR2 YYEKEE (reference sequence). This CDR3 is built from 15 residues. V was clipped by 3 bases and J by 5 bases, with 18 bases between them. TCRdb analysed the 5' RACE reads with MiXCR anew, one entry per CDR3 protein. This table holds 250,000 to 350,000 distinct CDR3 sequences, about 15% found once. The gene calls are TRBV5-5 and TRBJ2-7; tentative D call: TRBD1 (5 bases). The source of this sequence is a man between 18 and 35 years old who had mild COVID-19 (a few samples of this study predate the infection). Cell type and time point are not known. The specimen sequenced was PBMCs or a T cell subset sorted from them (not recorded which). CDR3 protein: CASSYGSGSPDEQYF. CDR3 coding DNA: TGTGCCAGCAGCTACGGGTCAGGGTCCCCCGACGAGCAGTACTTC.